One sample yielded the 20 T cell receptor beta chains listed below, sequenced in a study of shared clonotypes between healthy human individuals. Profiled with immunoSEQ multiplex PCR; TCRdb holds only in-frame clones, not every one. The table includes 1,500,000 or so clones, approximately 97% detected once. The sequenced sample consisted of naive CD4+ T cells sorted from blood. Subset indicated: CD45RA+ positively selected. The receptors were sampled from a man aged 25 to 40 in good health.

V usage is TRBV18 and J usage is TRBJ2-7; maybe TRBD2 (7 bases). The length of the CDR3 is 13 residues. The V and J ends lost 4 bases and 3 bases respectively, with 10 bases between them. Germline CDR1 and CDR2: KGHSH and LQKENI. The CDR3 DNA reads TGTGCCAGCTCACGGGGGGGCAGCTACGAGCAGTACTTC. Protein: CASSRGGSYEQYF.

The chain joins TRBV5-1 to TRBJ2-2, with 7 bases identical to TRBD2. Germline values: CDR1 SGHRS, CDR2 YFSETQ. The CDR3 is made up of 14 amino acids. J was trimmed by 6 bases and V by 0 bases; bases with no gene match: 2. CDR3 coding DNA: TGCGCCAGCAGCTTGGGACTAGCTTCCGGGGAGCTGTTTTTT. Translation: CASSLGLASGELFF.

This clone was observed once. This chain connects TRBV2 to TRBJ1-5, with TRBD1 as a possible D gene (6 bases). CDR1 SNHLY and CDR2 FYNNEI come from the germline V gene. The CDR3 length is 15 residues. The germline V and J ends were trimmed by 4 bases and 0 bases, with 10 bases remaining between them. The CDR3, as DNA: TGTGCCAGCAGTGGGACAGAATATAGCAATCAGCCCCAGCATTTT. Translated: CASSGTEYSNQPQHF. The full variable domain, with the rest looked up from reference TRBV2 and TRBJ1-5, is EPEVTQTPSHQVTQMGQEVILRCVPISNHLYFYWYRQILGQKVEFLVSFYNNEISEKSEIFDDQFSVERPDGSNFTLKIRSTKLEDSAMYFCASSGTEYSNQPQHFGDGTRLSIL.

The V gene is TRBV27, the J gene TRBJ1-2; 7 nucleotides match TRBD1. CDR1 MNHEY and CDR2 SMNVEV come from the germline V gene (reference sequence). The V gene end was trimmed by 3 bases and the J gene end by 7 bases; junction bases not matched to a gene: 11. This CDR3 comprises 15 residues. This chain's CDR3 is CASSFLDRKSRGYTF. Written as DNA, the CDR3 is TGTGCCAGCAGTTTCCTGGACAGGAAATCTCGTGGCTACACCTTC.

This clone was seen a single time. The CDR3 region has the DNA TGTGCCAGCAGCTTGGCCGGGCAGGGCTTCTATGGCTACACCTTC. Translated, it gives CASSLAGQGFYGYTF. J is TRBJ1-2 and V is TRBV5-6, with a tentative D call TRBD1 (5 bases). V shed 0 bases and J shed 4 bases, with 13 bases lying between them. Germline CDR1 reads SGHDT; CDR2 reads YYEEEE. This CDR3 region has 15 residues.

The chain combines TRBV15 with TRBJ1-6; 8 bases agree with TRBD1. J lost 10 bases, V lost 4 bases, and 12 bases had no gene match. Germline CDR1 LNHNV, CDR2 YYDKDF (reference sequence). The CDR3 consists of 16 residues. CDR3 sequence: CATSIRTGWKGSPLHF. In DNA, the CDR3 is TGTGCCACCAGCATACGGACAGGGTGGAAGGGATCACCCCTCCACTTT.

The chain has TRBV27 and TRBJ2-3; 13 nucleotides match TRBD2. V was pared by 3 bases and J by 0 bases, with 9 bases of the junction left unmatched. This CDR3 contains 19 residues. Germline assignment: CDR1 MNHEY and CDR2 SMNVEV (reference sequence). CDR3 DNA sequence: TGTGCCAGCAGTTTCTTGGGACTAGCGGGAAGTTTTAGCACAGATACGCAGTATTTT. Amino acid sequence: CASSFLGLAGSFSTDTQYF.

The J gene is TRBJ2-6, the V gene TRBV5-4; tentatively, D is TRBD2 (6 bases). V lost 10 bases and J 0 bases, leaving 17 bases between the germline ends. This CDR3 has 16 residues. Germline V gives CDR1 SGHNT, CDR2 YYREEE (reference sequence). CDR3 bases: TGTGCCGGCTTGGAGGGTCCTTCCTCTGGGGCCAACGTCCTGACTTTC. It yields the protein CAGLEGPSSGANVLTF.

V and J are TRBV29-1 and TRBJ2-7; D is unclear. Looked up from germline, CDR1 is SQVTM and CDR2 is ANQGSEA. Deletions cut 3 bases from V and 3 bases from J, with 12 bases between. This CDR3 comprises 13 residues. CDR3 loop: CSVEGYGNYEQYF. CDR3 nucleotides: TGCAGCGTTGAGGGGTATGGGAACTACGAGCAGTACTTC.

The V call is TRBV27, the J call TRBJ1-1, with D maybe TRBD1 (5 bases). CDR3 length: 16 residues. Germline CDR1 reads MNHEY; CDR2 reads SMNVEV (reference sequence). Deletions cut 4 bases from V and 5 bases from J, with 20 bases between. The CDR3 loop is CASSSRGRWGLTEAFF. CDR3 sequence (DNA): TGTGCCAGCAGTTCGAGAGGGAGGTGGGGACTGACTGAAGCTTTCTTT.

V gene TRBV29-1 combines with J gene TRBJ1-1; D gene ambiguous. Germline V gene sequence: CDR1 SQVTM, CDR2 ANQGSEA. V dropped 6 bases and J dropped 6 bases, with 14 bases sitting between them. The CDR3 sequence is 12 residues long. The CDR3 DNA is TGCAGCGTCCTCGGACCCTCCGCTGAAGCTTTCTTT. This encodes CSVLGPSAEAFF. Variable domain in full (rest from reference TRBV29-1 and TRBJ1-1): SAVISQKPSRDICQRGTSLTIQCQVDSQVTMMFWYRQQPGQSLTLIATANQGSEATYESGFVIDKFPISRPNLTFSTLTVSNMSPEDSSIYLCSVLGPSAEAFFGQGTRLTVV.

This clone has more than one count but fewer than ten. The chain carries TRBV7-2 and TRBJ2-7, with no clear D. Per germline, CDR1 SGHTA and CDR2 FQGNSA. This CDR3 comprises 11 residues. V was cut by 5 bases and J by 0 bases, with 2 bases left in between. The CDR3 loop is CASSHSYEQYF. DNA of the CDR3: TGTGCCAGCAGCCACTCCTACGAGCAGTACTTC.

The J gene is TRBJ2-2, the V gene TRBV6-5; 7 bases are a match to TRBD2. Unmatched junction bases numbered 5, after V lost 5 bases and J lost 2 bases. Per the germline V gene, CDR1 is MNHEY and CDR2 is SVGAGI. The CDR3 extends over 15 amino acids. The CDR3 here is CASSVGTTNTGELFF. The DNA of the CDR3 is TGTGCCAGCAGTGTCGGGACTACCAACACCGGGGAGCTGTTTTTT.

The chain uses TRBV6-1 and TRBJ2-7, with 7 bases fitting TRBD1. CDR1 and CDR2 from the germline V gene are MNHNS and SASEGT. Trimming at V came to 6 bases and at J to 0 bases, leaving 5 bases not matched to a gene. CDR3 length equals 14 residues. Here the CDR3 reads CASRGTAASYEQYF. The CDR3, as DNA: TGTGCCAGCAGGGGGACAGCTGCCTCCTACGAGCAGTACTTC.

The chain links TRBV15 to TRBJ2-1; TRBD2 agrees at 10 bases. Germline lookup yields CDR1 LNHNV and CDR2 YYDKDF (reference sequence). J gave up 4 bases and V 0 bases, and 3 bases lay outside the gene matches. The CDR3 has 16 amino acids. The CDR3 loop is CATSREASGSYNEQFF. The CDR3 region has the DNA TGTGCCACCAGCAGAGAGGCTAGCGGGAGTTACAATGAGCAGTTCTTC.

The chain employs TRBV10-2 and TRBJ2-3, with 9 bases lining up with TRBD2. V lost 2 bases, J lost 6 bases, and 6 bases stayed unmatched. CDR3 length: 15 residues. Germline CDR1 is WSHSY and CDR2 is SAAADI. The CDR3 reads CASSEIAGVSDTQYF. Here the CDR3 DNA reads TGCGCCAGCAGTGAGATAGCGGGAGTAAGTGATACGCAGTATTTT.

V is TRBV4-3 and J is TRBJ2-3; 9 bases are a match to TRBD2. Trimming cost V 0 bases and J 3 bases; bases outside gene matches: 7. CDR3 length: 17 amino acids. CDR1 is LGHNA and CDR2 is YSLEER in the germline V gene. The CDR3 coding sequence is TGCGCCAGCAGCCAAGATTCGCGGCTAGCGGGAACAGATACGCAGTATTTT. It encodes CASSQDSRLAGTDTQYF.

The genes are TRBV2 and TRBJ2-1, with D perhaps being TRBD1 or TRBD2 (5 bases each). The germline CDR1 and CDR2 sequences are SNHLY and FYNNEI. This CDR3 region has 14 residues. V was pared by 7 bases and J by 4 bases, with 14 bases between. This chain's CDR3 is CASKAERGYNEQFF. CDR3 in DNA: TGTGCCAGCAAGGCGGAGAGGGGATACAATGAGCAGTTCTTC.

J is TRBJ2-1 and V is TRBV28; D might be TRBD2 (5 bases). The germline V gene encodes CDR1 MDHEN and CDR2 SYDVKM. The germline V and J ends were trimmed by 3 bases and 5 bases, with 8 bases remaining between them. There are 13 residues in the CDR3. The CDR3 bases are TGTGCCAGCAGTTTCTGGCGGGACAATGAGCAGTTCTTC. Residues: CASSFWRDNEQFF.

The gene calls are TRBV4-1 and TRBJ2-7; 9 positions match TRBD1. J gave up 4 bases and V 1 base, and 11 bases lay outside the gene matches. The germline CDR1 and CDR2 sequences are MGHRA and YSYEKL. There are 17 residues in the CDR3. Written as DNA, the CDR3 is TGCGCCAGCAGCCAAGCAACCGACAGGGGGGTGAAGTACGAGCAGTACTTC. Its translation: CASSQATDRGVKYEQYF.